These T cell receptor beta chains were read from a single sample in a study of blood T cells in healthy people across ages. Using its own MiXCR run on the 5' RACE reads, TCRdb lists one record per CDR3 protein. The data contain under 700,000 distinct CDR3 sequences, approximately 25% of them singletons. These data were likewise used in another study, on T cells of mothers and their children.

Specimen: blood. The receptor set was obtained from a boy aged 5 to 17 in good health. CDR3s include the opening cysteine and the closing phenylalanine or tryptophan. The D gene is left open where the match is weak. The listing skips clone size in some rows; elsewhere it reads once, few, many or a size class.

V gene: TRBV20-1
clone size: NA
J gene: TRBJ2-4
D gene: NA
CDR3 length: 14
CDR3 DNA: TGCAGTGCTAGTGGGGGGCTCGGCAAAAACATTCAGTACTTC
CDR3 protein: CSASGGLGKNIQYF

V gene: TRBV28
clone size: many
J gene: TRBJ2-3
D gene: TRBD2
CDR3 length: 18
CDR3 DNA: TGTGCCAGCAGTTTAAGAGTCGCAGCGGGAGAGACCACAGATACGCAGTATTTT
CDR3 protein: CASSLRVAAGETTDTQYF

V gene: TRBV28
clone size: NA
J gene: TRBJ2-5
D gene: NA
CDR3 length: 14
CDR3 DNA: TGTGCCAGCTGGGGGCAGGGGCGCCAAGAGACCCAGTACTTC
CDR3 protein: CASWGQGRQETQYF

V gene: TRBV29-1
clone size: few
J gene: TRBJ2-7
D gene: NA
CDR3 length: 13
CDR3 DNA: TGCAGCTCGTTGGGACCTTCCGACTACGAGCAGTACTTC
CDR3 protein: CSSLGPSDYEQYF

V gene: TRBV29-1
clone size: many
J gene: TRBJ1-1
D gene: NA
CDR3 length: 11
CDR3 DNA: TGCAGCGTGACCTCCCACACTGAAGCTTTCTTT
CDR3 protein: CSVTSHTEAFF

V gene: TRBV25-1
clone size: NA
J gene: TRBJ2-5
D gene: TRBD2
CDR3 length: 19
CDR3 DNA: TGTGCCAGCAGCGGAGCCCCCGGGACTAGCGGGGGGGCTTCCGAGACCCAGTACTTC
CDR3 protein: CASSGAPGTSGGASETQYF

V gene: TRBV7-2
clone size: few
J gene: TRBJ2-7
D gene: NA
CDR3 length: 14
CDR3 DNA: TGTGCCAGCAGCCTAGTCGCGGGCCCCGGCGAGCAGTACTTC
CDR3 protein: CASSLVAGPGEQYF

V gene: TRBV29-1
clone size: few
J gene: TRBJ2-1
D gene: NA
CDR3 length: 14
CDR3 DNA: TGCAGCGTTGAAGGAGCGGACACCTACAATGAGCAGTTCTTC
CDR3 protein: CSVEGADTYNEQFF

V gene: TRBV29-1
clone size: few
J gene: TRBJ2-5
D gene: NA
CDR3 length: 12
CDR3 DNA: TGCAGCGTTGCGGCAGGGGCAGAGACCCAGTACTTC
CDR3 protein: CSVAAGAETQYF

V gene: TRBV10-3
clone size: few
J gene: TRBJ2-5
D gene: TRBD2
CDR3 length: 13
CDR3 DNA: TGTGCCATCAGCTTAGCGGGAAGGGAGACCCAGTACTTC
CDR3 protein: CAISLAGRETQYF

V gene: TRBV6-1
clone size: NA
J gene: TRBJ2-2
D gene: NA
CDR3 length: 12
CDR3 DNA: TGTGCCAGCATCGGACAGACCGGGGAGCTGTTTTTT
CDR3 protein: CASIGQTGELFF

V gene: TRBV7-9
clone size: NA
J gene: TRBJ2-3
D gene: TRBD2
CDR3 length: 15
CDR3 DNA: TGTGCCAGCAGTCCAGCGGGGCACGGCACAGATACGCAGTATTTT
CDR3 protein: CASSPAGHGTDTQYF

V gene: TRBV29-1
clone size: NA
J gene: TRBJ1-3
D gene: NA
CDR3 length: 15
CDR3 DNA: TGCAGCGTTGAAATCCGCCGGGAAAATGGAAACACCATATATTTT
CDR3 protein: CSVEIRRENGNTIYF